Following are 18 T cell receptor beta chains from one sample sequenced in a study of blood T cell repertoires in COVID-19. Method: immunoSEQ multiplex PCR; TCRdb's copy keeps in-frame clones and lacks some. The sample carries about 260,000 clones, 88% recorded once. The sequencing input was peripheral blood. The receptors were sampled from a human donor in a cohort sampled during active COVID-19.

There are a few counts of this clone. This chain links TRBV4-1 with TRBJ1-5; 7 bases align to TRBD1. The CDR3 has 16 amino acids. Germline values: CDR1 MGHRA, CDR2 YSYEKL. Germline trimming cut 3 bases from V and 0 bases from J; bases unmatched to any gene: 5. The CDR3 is CASSQQGVLSNQPQHF. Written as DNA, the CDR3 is TGCGCCAGCAGCCAGCAGGGGGTCCTTAGCAATCAGCCCCAGCATTTT.

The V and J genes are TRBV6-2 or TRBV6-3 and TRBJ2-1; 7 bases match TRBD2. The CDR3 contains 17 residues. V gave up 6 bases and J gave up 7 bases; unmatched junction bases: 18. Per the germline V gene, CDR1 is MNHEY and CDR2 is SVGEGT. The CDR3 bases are TGTGCCAGCAGCCCTGTCCCGGGAGGAGGGGAGGGGAATGAGCAGTTCTTC. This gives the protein CASSPVPGGGEGNEQFF.

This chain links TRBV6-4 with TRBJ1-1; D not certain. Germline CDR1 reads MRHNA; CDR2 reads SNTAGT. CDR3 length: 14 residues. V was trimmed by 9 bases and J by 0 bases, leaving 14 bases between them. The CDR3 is CARVTGSLNTEAFF. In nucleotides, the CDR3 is TGTGCCAGAGTAACCGGGAGCCTGAACACTGAAGCTTTCTTT.

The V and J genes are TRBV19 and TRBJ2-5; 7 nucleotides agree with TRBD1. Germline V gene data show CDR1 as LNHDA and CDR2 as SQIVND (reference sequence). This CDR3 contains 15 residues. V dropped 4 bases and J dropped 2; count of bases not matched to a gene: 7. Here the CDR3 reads CASSTPGTEQETQYF. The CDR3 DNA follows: TGTGCCAGTAGTACCCCTGGGACAGAACAAGAGACCCAGTACTTC.

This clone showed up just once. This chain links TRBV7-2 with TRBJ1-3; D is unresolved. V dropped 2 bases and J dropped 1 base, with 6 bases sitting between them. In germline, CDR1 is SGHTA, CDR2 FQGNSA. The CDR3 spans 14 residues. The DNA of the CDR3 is TGTGCCAGCAGCTTACGAGTATCTGGAAACACCATATATTTT. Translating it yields CASSLRVSGNTIYF.

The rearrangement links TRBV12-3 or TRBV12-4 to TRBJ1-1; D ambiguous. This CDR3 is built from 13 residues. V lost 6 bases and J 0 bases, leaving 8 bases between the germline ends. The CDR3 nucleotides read TGTGCCAGCAGGCCCCAGGTGAACACTGAAGCTTTCTTT. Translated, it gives CASRPQVNTEAFF.

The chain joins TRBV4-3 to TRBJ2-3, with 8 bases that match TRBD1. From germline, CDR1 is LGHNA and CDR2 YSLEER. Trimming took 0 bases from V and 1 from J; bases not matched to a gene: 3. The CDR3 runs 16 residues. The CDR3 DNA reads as TGCGCCAGCAGCCAAGATCCGGACAGGGGCACAGATACGCAGTATTTT. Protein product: CASSQDPDRGTDTQYF.

The CDR3 here is CASSLDPGTNYGYTF. CDR3 bases: TGTGCCAGCAGCTTGGATCCGGGGACTAACTATGGCTACACCTTC. The chain carries TRBV5-4 and TRBJ1-2, with unresolved D. The germline V gene encodes CDR1 SGHNT and CDR2 YYREEE (reference sequence). Trimming took 0 bases from V and 0 from J, leaving 9 bases between them. The CDR3 is made up of 15 amino acids.

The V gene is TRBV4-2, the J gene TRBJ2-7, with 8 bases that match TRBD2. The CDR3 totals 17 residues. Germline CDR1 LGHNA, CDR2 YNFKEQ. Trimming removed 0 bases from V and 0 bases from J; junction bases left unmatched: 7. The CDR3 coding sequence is TGTGCCAGCAGCCAAGATCCCCCTAGCGGGTACTCCTACGAGCAGTACTTC. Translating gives CASSQDPPSGYSYEQYF.

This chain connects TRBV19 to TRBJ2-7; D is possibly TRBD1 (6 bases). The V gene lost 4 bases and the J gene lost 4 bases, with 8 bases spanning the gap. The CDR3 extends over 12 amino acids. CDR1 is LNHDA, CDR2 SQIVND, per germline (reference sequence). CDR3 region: CASSTDRYEQYF. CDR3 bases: TGTGCCAGTAGTACGGACAGATACGAGCAGTACTTC.

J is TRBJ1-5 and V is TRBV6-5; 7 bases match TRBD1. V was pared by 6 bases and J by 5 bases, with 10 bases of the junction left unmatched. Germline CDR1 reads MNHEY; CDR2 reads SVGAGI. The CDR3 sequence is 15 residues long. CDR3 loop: CASSPTGRNHQPQHF. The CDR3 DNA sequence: TGTGCCAGCAGCCCGACAGGGCGGAATCATCAGCCCCAGCATTTT.

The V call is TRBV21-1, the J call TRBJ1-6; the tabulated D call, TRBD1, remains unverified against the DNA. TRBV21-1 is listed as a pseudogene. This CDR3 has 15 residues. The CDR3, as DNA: TGTGCCAGCAGCAAATTAGTCCAGGTTAATTCACCCCTCCACTTT. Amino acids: CASSKLVQVNSPLHF.

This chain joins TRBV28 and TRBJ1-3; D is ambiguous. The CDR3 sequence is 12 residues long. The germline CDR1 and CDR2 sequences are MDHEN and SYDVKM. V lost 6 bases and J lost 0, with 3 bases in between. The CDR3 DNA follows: TGTGCCAGCAGCCGCTCTGGAAACACCATATATTTT. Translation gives CASSRSGNTIYF. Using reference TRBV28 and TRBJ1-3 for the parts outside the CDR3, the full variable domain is DVKVTQSSRYLVKRTGEKVFLECVQDMDHENMFWYRQDPGLGLRLIYFSYDVKMKEKGDIPEGYSVSREKKERFSLILESASTNQTSMYLCASSRSGNTIYFGEGSWLTVV.

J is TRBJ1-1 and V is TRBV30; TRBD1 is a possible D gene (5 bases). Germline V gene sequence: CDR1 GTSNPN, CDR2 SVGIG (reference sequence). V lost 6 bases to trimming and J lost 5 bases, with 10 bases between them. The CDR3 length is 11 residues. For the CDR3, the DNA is TGTGCCTGCCCGACAGCGACTGAAGCTTTCTTT. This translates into CACPTATEAFF.

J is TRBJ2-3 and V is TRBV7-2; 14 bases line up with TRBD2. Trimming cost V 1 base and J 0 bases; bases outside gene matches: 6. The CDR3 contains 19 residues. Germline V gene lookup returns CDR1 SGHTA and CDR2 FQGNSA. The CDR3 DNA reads TGTGCCAGCAGCTTAGGAGGACTAGCGGGAGGACTCAGCACAGATACGCAGTATTTT. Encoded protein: CASSLGGLAGGLSTDTQYF.

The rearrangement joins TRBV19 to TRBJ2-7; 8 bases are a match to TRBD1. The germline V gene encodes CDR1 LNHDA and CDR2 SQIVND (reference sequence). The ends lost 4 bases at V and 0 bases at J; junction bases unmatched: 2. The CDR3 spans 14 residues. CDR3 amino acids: CASSRDRSSYEQYF. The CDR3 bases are TGTGCCAGTAGTAGGGACAGGAGCTCCTACGAGCAGTACTTC.

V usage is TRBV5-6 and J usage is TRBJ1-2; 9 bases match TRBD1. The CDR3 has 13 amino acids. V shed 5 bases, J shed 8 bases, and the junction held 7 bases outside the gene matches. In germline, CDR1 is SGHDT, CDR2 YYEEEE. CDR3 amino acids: CASSPMGQGGYTF. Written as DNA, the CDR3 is TGTGCCAGCAGTCCTATGGGACAGGGAGGCTACACCTTC.

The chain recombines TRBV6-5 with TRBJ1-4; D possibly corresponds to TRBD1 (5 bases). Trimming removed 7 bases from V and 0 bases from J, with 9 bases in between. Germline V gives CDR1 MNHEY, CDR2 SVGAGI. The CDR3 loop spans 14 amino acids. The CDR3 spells CASIQGATNEKLFF. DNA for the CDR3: TGTGCCAGCATCCAGGGTGCAACTAATGAAAAACTGTTTTTT.